One sample yielded the 23 T cell receptor beta chains listed below, sequenced in a study of blood T cell repertoires in COVID-19. Clones were read by immunoSEQ multiplex PCR, and TCRdb kept only the in-frame ones, dropping some. The sample records 270,000 or so clones, around 89% being singletons. Sequencing input: PBMCs or T cells enriched from blood (not recorded which). The receptors stem from a woman under 40 with acute COVID-19.

This chain links TRBV30 with TRBJ2-1; TRBD2 matches at 7 bases. Trimming cost V 0 bases and J 4 bases; bases outside gene matches: 12. The CDR3 is 17 amino acids. Per germline, CDR1 GTSNPN and CDR2 SVGIG (reference sequence). Here the CDR3 DNA reads TGTGCCTGGAGTGTCTCAGATGGCGGGAGTAAGTACAATGAGCAGTTCTTC. It codes for CAWSVSDGGSKYNEQFF.

This sequence joins TRBV3-1 (or the pseudogene TRBV3-2) and TRBJ1-2, with 7 bases aligning to TRBD1. V dropped 2 bases and J dropped 6; count of bases not matched to a gene: 6. CDR3 size: 14 residues. CDR1 LGHDT and CDR2 YNNKEL come from the germline V gene (reference sequence). CDR3: CASSQSGRGNGYTF. The CDR3 nucleotides are TGTGCCAGCAGCCAATCGGGCAGGGGGAATGGCTACACCTTC.

The genes are TRBV28 and TRBJ2-1; D is unclear. The CDR3 length is 14 residues. V was trimmed by 3 bases and J by 8 bases, leaving 14 bases between them. Looked up from germline, CDR1 is MDHEN and CDR2 is SYDVKM. CDR3 sequence reads: CASSLVPTPHEQFF. In DNA, the CDR3 is TGTGCCAGCAGTTTGGTTCCCACACCCCATGAGCAGTTCTTC.

This sequence joins TRBV28 and TRBJ1-2; tentatively, D is TRBD1 (6 bases). V shed 1 base and J shed 1 base, with 13 bases lying between them. The CDR3 consists of 16 residues. Germline CDR1 and CDR2: MDHEN and SYDVKM. The CDR3 sequence is CASSLSGGRINYGYTF. In DNA, the CDR3 is TGTGCCAGCAGTTTATCGGGGGGGCGGATTAACTATGGCTACACCTTC.

The V and J genes are TRBV4-1 and TRBJ2-4, with TRBD2 matching over 7 bases. CDR3 length: 17 amino acids. The V and J ends lost 0 bases and 9 bases, in that order; junction bases with no gene match: 14. Germline CDR1 reads MGHRA; CDR2 reads YSYEKL. The CDR3 sequence is CASSQEEGTPKRGIQYF. As DNA, the CDR3 is TGCGCCAGCAGCCAAGAGGAAGGGACCCCCAAGCGGGGCATTCAGTACTTC.

The gene calls are TRBV6-5 and TRBJ2-7; 7 bases are a match to TRBD2. V shed 6 bases and J 2 bases; nucleotides not matched to a gene: 10. The CDR3 has 15 amino acids. Germline CDR1 MNHEY, CDR2 SVGAGI. CDR3 region: CASRVAGASPYEQYF. The CDR3, as DNA: TGTGCCAGCAGGGTGGCGGGAGCCTCCCCCTACGAGCAGTACTTC.

The V gene is TRBV12-3 or TRBV12-4, the J gene TRBJ2-7; D is perhaps TRBD1 (5 bases). V was clipped by 2 bases and J by 3 bases, with 5 bases between them. The CDR3 contains 12 residues. CDR3 coding DNA: TGTGCCAGCAGTTTAACAGGCTACGAGCAGTACTTC. As protein: CASSLTGYEQYF.

The gene calls are TRBV4-1 and TRBJ1-5; the D is unclear. Trimming shortened V by 2 bases and J by 3 bases, and 8 bases separated the two germline ends. CDR1 and CDR2 from the germline V gene are MGHRA and YSYEKL. CDR3 length: 14 amino acids. This CDR3 reads CASSQTENNQPQHF. As DNA, the CDR3 is TGCGCCAGCAGCCAAACAGAGAACAATCAGCCCCAGCATTTT.

The genes are TRBV19 and TRBJ2-1; 12 nucleotides align to TRBD1. CDR3 length: 16 amino acids. Germline V gene lookup returns CDR1 LNHDA and CDR2 SQIVND (reference sequence). J was trimmed by 8 bases and V by 5 bases; bases with no gene match: 10. CDR3 amino acids: CASSAFGTGGNYEQFF. The DNA for the CDR3 is TGTGCCAGTAGTGCTTTCGGGACAGGGGGCAACTATGAGCAGTTCTTC. Based on the CDR3 plus reference TRBV19 and TRBJ2-1, the full variable domain is DGGITQSPKYLFRKEGQNVTLSCEQNLNHDAMYWYRQDPGQGLRLIYYSQIVNDFQKGDIAEGYSVSREKKESFPLTVTSAQKNPTAFYLCASSAFGTGGNYEQFFGPGTRLTVL.

This clone was observed once. The rearrangement links TRBV28 to TRBJ2-7; 10 bases agree with TRBD2. Trimming cost V 3 bases and J 5 bases; bases outside gene matches: 4. Germline CDR1 and CDR2: MDHEN and SYDVKM. CDR3 length equals 14 residues. The chain's CDR3 is CASSFSGRWNEQYF. The CDR3 nucleotides are TGTGCCAGCAGTTTTAGCGGGAGGTGGAACGAGCAGTACTTC.

The rearrangement joins TRBV18 to TRBJ2-6; 8 bases are a match to TRBD1. The CDR3 length is 18 residues. After removal of 3 bases from V and 0 bases from J, the junction contained 7 bases not matched to a gene. CDR1 is KGHSH and CDR2 is LQKENI in the germline V gene. The DNA for the CDR3 is TGTGCCAGCTCACCCGTCAGGGGGCGCGTCTCTGGGGCCAACGTCCTGACTTTC. It specifies CASSPVRGRVSGANVLTF.

The DNA of the CDR3 is TGCAGCGTCCTCCTAGCAGAATTCAATGAGCAGTTCTTC. It specifies CSVLLAEFNEQFF. The rearrangement joins TRBV29-1 to TRBJ2-1; tentatively, D is TRBD2 (5 bases). Germline values: CDR1 SQVTM, CDR2 ANQGSEA. The germline V and J ends were trimmed by 6 bases and 6 bases, with 15 bases remaining between them. This CDR3 has 13 residues.

This clone was observed once. The sample holds other DNA sequences that translate to the same CDR3. The rearrangement links TRBV12-3 or TRBV12-4 to TRBJ1-2; 9 bases are a match to TRBD1. V lost 6 bases, J lost 4 bases, and 3 bases stayed unmatched. The CDR3 contains 13 residues. CDR3 loop: CASSLGQGYGYTF. CDR3 DNA sequence: TGTGCCAGCAGCCTGGGACAGGGCTATGGCTACACCTTC.

The rearrangement joins TRBV29-1 to TRBJ1-2; D call uncertain. The CDR3 totals 10 residues. Germline lookup yields CDR1 SQVTM and CDR2 ANQGSEA. Trimming shortened V by 3 bases and J by 7 bases, and 6 bases separated the two germline ends. The CDR3 nucleotides read TGCAGCGTTGATCCAGGTGGCTACACCTTC. Residues: CSVDPGGYTF.

This clone was seen just once. The chain carries TRBV28 and TRBJ2-1; 11 bases map to TRBD2. In germline, CDR1 is MDHEN, CDR2 SYDVKM. V lost 5 bases to trimming and J lost 6 bases; unmatched junction nucleotides: 9. This CDR3 region has 16 residues. In nucleotides, the CDR3 is TGTGCCAGCAGTAGGACTAGCGGGTCTATGGGCAATGAGCAGTTCTTC. This codes for CASSRTSGSMGNEQFF.

This clone was seen just once. This chain links TRBV11-2 with TRBJ2-1; no clear D. V was trimmed by 2 bases and J by 7 bases, leaving 6 bases between them. The V gene's germline CDR1 is SGHAT and CDR2 FQNNGV. The CDR3 has 12 amino acids. CDR3 DNA: TGTGCCAGCAGCTTAACCGGGAATGAGCAGTTCTTC. Its translation: CASSLTGNEQFF.

The gene calls are TRBV2 and TRBJ2-7; D not certain. V was trimmed by 8 bases and J by 6 bases, leaving 11 bases between them. Germline V gives CDR1 SNHLY, CDR2 FYNNEI. There are 11 residues in the CDR3. The CDR3 DNA sequence: TGTGCCAGCCTAACAGAGTTCGAGCAGTACTTC. This gives the protein CASLTEFEQYF.

This rearrangement joins TRBV4-1 to TRBJ2-3; D is perhaps TRBD2 (6 bases). This CDR3 is built from 16 residues. Trimming left V 0 bases short and J 2 bases short, with 12 bases between. The germline gives CDR1 MGHRA, CDR2 YSYEKL. CDR3 DNA sequence: TGCGCCAGCAGCCAAGATTGGAGGGGAGTCACAGATACGCAGTATTTT. It translates to CASSQDWRGVTDTQYF.

For the CDR3, the DNA is TGTGCCAGCAGCCAAGATGCCAGGGAAGGGGGGACCCAGTACTTC. Its translation: CASSQDAREGGTQYF. The genes are TRBV4-2 and TRBJ2-5; the D gene is possibly TRBD1 (6 bases). The germline CDR1 and CDR2 sequences are LGHNA and YNFKEQ. Trimming took off 0 bases at V and 7 bases at J, with 15 bases between the two ends. The CDR3 runs to 15 residues.

The CDR3 DNA sequence: TGTGCCAGCAGCCCCACTAGCGGGACCAATGAGCAGTTCTTC. This codes for CASSPTSGTNEQFF. This sequence joins TRBV7-3 and TRBJ2-1; 10 bases are a match to TRBD2. The CDR3 length is 14 residues. J lost 6 bases, V lost 5 bases, and 4 bases had no gene match. Looked up from germline, CDR1 is SGHTA and CDR2 is FQGTGA. The whole variable domain, filled in from reference TRBV7-3 and TRBJ2-1, reads GAGVSQTPSNKVTEKGKYVELRCDPISGHTALYWYRQSLGQGPEFLIYFQGTGAADDSGLPNDRFFAVRPEGSVSTLKIQRTERGDSAVYLCASSPTSGTNEQFFGPGTRLTVL.

The chain carries TRBV10-2 and TRBJ2-7, with TRBD2 identical over 10 bases. The CDR3 consists of 15 residues. Germline loops: CDR1 WSHSY, CDR2 SAAADI. With 2 bases clipped from V and 2 bases from J, the junction kept 3 bases outside the gene matches. CDR3 protein: CASSEPGLAAYEQYF. The CDR3 nucleotides are TGCGCCAGCAGTGAGCCCGGACTAGCGGCCTACGAGCAGTACTTC.

The DNA of the CDR3 is TGTGCCTGGAGCCTTGGCACAGGCAATCAGCCCCAGCATTTT. This codes for CAWSLGTGNQPQHF. The chain carries TRBV30 and TRBJ1-5; D not certain. V shed 3 bases and J shed 2 bases, with 11 bases lying between them. Germline lookup yields CDR1 GTSNPN and CDR2 SVGIG (reference sequence). The CDR3 consists of 14 residues.

The chain combines TRBV27 with TRBJ1-1; unclear D gene. The CDR3 loop spans 14 amino acids. Germline CDR1 MNHEY, CDR2 SMNVEV (reference sequence). Deletions cut 3 bases from V and 4 bases from J, with 12 bases between. CDR3 nucleotides: TGTGCCAGCAGTTTCGGAGGGTCCGCCACTGAAGCTTTCTTT. Protein product: CASSFGGSATEAFF.